These T cell receptor beta chains were read from a single sample in a study of blood T cell repertoires in COVID-19. Sequenced by immunoSEQ multiplex PCR; TCRdb stores in-frame clones only, minus some. This table has fewer than 250,000 clones, roughly 90% appearing once. The sequenced sample was PBMCs or T cells enriched from blood (not recorded which). The receptors come from a woman younger than 35 who had recovered from COVID-19. The CDR3 runs from the conserved cysteine through the conserved F or W. Each record gives: V gene, clone size, J gene, D gene, CDR3 length, CDR3 DNA, CDR3 protein. D genes are given only for firm matches. A row's size may be missing; if present it is once, few, many or a size class.

v_gene: TRBV2; abundance: .; j_gene: TRBJ1-3; d_gene: .; len: 14; CDR3nt: TGTGCCAGCAGTGAACTGGGGCCGGGAAACACCATATATTTT; CDR3aa: CASSELGPGNTIYF
v_gene: TRBV2; abundance: .; j_gene: TRBJ2-7; d_gene: TRBD1; len: 14; CDR3nt: TGTGCCAGCAGTGACCAGGGGGCGGCCTACGAGCAGTACTTC; CDR3aa: CASSDQGAAYEQYF
v_gene: TRBV19; abundance: .; j_gene: TRBJ1-2; d_gene: TRBD1; len: 12; CDR3nt: TGTGCCAGCCGACAGGGCTTTGATGGCTACACCTTC; CDR3aa: CASRQGFDGYTF
v_gene: TRBV6-5; abundance: once; j_gene: TRBJ1-6; d_gene: .; len: 14; CDR3nt: TGTGCCAGCAGCCTGGGACACGCTGGGGCACCCCTCCACTTT; CDR3aa: CASSLGHAGAPLHF
v_gene: TRBV30; abundance: .; j_gene: TRBJ2-1; d_gene: TRBD1; len: 13; CDR3nt: TGTGCCTGGGGCGGGACAGGGGTGAATGAGCAGTTCTTC; CDR3aa: CAWGGTGVNEQFF
v_gene: TRBV28; abundance: few; j_gene: TRBJ2-1; d_gene: .; len: 12; CDR3nt: TGTGCCAGCAGTCCCCAGGGGCTTGAGCAGTTCTTC; CDR3aa: CASSPQGLEQFF
v_gene: TRBV2; abundance: .; j_gene: TRBJ1-1; d_gene: TRBD1; len: 13; CDR3nt: TGTGCCAGCGACAGGGGGGTGAGCACTGAAGCTTTCTTT; CDR3aa: CASDRGVSTEAFF
v_gene: TRBV12-3/TRBV12-4; abundance: .; j_gene: TRBJ1-5; d_gene: .; len: 13; CDR3nt: TGTGCCAGCAGTTTGGCGGGGTACCAGCCCCAGCATTTT; CDR3aa: CASSLAGYQPQHF
v_gene: TRBV6-6; abundance: .; j_gene: TRBJ1-1; d_gene: .; len: 13; CDR3nt: TGTGCCAGCGTTTACACACCGAACACTGAAGCTTTCTTT; CDR3aa: CASVYTPNTEAFF
v_gene: TRBV7-9; abundance: .; j_gene: TRBJ2-1; d_gene: .; len: 12; CDR3nt: TGTGCCAGCAGCTCCACTAGCAATGAGCAGTTCTTC; CDR3aa: CASSSTSNEQFF
v_gene: TRBV5-4; abundance: .; j_gene: TRBJ2-4; d_gene: TRBD1; len: 15; CDR3nt: TGTGCCAGCAGCTTTATGACAGGGGATGTAAACATTCAGTACTTC; CDR3aa: CASSFMTGDVNIQYF
v_gene: TRBV5-1; abundance: .; j_gene: TRBJ1-5; d_gene: .; len: 15; CDR3nt: TGCGCCAGCAGCCCCAGCGGGGGAAGCAATCAGCCCCAGCATTTT; CDR3aa: CASSPSGGSNQPQHF
v_gene: TRBV20-1; abundance: .; j_gene: TRBJ2-5; d_gene: .; len: 11; CDR3nt: TGCAGTGCAGAGGATGGAGAGACCCAGTACTTC; CDR3aa: CSAEDGETQYF
v_gene: TRBV9; abundance: .; j_gene: TRBJ1-6; d_gene: .; len: 14; CDR3nt: TGTGCCAGCAGCGTTCGCGGAGATAATTCACCCCTCCACTTT; CDR3aa: CASSVRGDNSPLHF
v_gene: TRBV4-1; abundance: .; j_gene: TRBJ2-2; d_gene: TRBD2; len: 16; CDR3nt: TGCGCCAGCAGCCAACGACTAGCGGGGGGAACCGGGGAGCTGTTTTTT; CDR3aa: CASSQRLAGGTGELFF
v_gene: TRBV7-6; abundance: few; j_gene: TRBJ2-1; d_gene: TRBD2; len: 16; CDR3nt: TGTGCCAGCAGCTTAGAAGCGGGGGGACCGTACAATGAGCAGTTCTTC; CDR3aa: CASSLEAGGPYNEQFF
v_gene: TRBV6-5; abundance: .; j_gene: TRBJ1-2; d_gene: .; len: 15; CDR3nt: TGTGCCAGCAGTTACTCGACCCAGGGTCGCTCTGGCTACACCTTC; CDR3aa: CASSYSTQGRSGYTF
v_gene: TRBV7-2; abundance: .; j_gene: TRBJ1-2; d_gene: TRBD1; len: 16; CDR3nt: TGTGCCAGCAGCCCGTTACCGATGGGACAGGGCTATGGCTACACCTTC; CDR3aa: CASSPLPMGQGYGYTF